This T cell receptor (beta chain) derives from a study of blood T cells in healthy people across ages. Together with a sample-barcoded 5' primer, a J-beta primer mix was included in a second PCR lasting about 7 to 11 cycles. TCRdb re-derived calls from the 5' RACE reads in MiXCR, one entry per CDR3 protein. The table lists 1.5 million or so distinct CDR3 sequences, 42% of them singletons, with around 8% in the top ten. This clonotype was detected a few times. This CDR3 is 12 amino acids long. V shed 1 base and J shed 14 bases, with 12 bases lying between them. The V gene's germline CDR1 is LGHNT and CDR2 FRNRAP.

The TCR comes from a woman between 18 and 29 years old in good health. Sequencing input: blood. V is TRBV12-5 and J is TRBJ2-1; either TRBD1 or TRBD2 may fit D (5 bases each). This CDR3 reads CASGLARGAEFF. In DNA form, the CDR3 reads TGTGCTAGTGGTTTGGCGAGGGGAGCTGAGTTCTTC.